Following are 30 T cell receptor beta chains from one sample sequenced in a study of CD8+ T cells in alopecia areata. Treatment here: oral pan-JAK inhibitor, 5-10 mg twice daily. It was cDNA, reverse transcribed from extracted RNA, that served as the sequencing template. The assay was immunoSEQ multiplex PCR, and TCRdb's table has in-frame clones only and misses some. The sample has about 160,000 clones, about three fifths seen once; the top ten hold roughly 0.99%. The source was CD4+ T cells sorted from blood, collected at week 4, from a patient treated with tofacitinib. Receptors originate from a human donor with alopecia areata.

This clone was recorded a few times. The rearrangement links TRBV5-1 to TRBJ1-6; D unresolved. Trimming removed 3 bases from V and 9 bases from J, with 16 bases in between. Germline CDR1 is SGHRS and CDR2 is YFSETQ. The CDR3 extends over 15 amino acids. CDR3 DNA: TGCGCCAGCAGCTCCGGGTACGAGGGCAGTTCACCCCTCCACTTT. It codes for CASSSGYEGSSPLHF.

The chain uses TRBV4-1 and TRBJ1-1; D remains unclear. Germline V lookup: CDR1 MGHRA, CDR2 YSYEKL. The CDR3 extends over 12 amino acids. V lost 5 bases, J lost 0 bases, and 4 bases lay in between. The CDR3: CASSFMNTEAFF. CDR3 nucleotide sequence: TGCGCCAGCAGCTTCATGAACACTGAAGCTTTCTTT.

This sequence joins TRBV7-3 and TRBJ2-5; 9 nucleotides line up with TRBD2. Germline loops: CDR1 SGHTA, CDR2 FQGTGA. V dropped 5 bases and J dropped 4; count of bases not matched to a gene: 8. This CDR3 has 15 residues. CDR3: CASSLSGGLGETQYF. CDR3 in DNA: TGTGCCAGCAGCCTTAGCGGGGGCCTGGGAGAGACCCAGTACTTC.

This clone was found a few times. The chain links TRBV5-1 to TRBJ1-2; D is perhaps TRBD1 (5 bases). The CDR3 loop spans 16 amino acids. Germline V lookup: CDR1 SGHRS, CDR2 YFSETQ. V was pared by 7 bases and J by 4 bases, with 23 bases between. This CDR3 reads CASARGTTDIRYGYTF. Here the CDR3 DNA reads TGCGCCAGCGCTCGGGGCACCACGGATATTCGCTATGGCTACACCTTC.

V usage is TRBV10-3 and J usage is TRBJ2-6; D remains unclear. V lost 0 bases to trimming and J lost 0 bases, with 6 bases between them. The CDR3 is made up of 16 amino acids. CDR1 and CDR2 from the germline V gene are ENHRY and SYGVKD. CDR3 sequence: CAISESGSSGANVLTF. DNA for the CDR3: TGTGCCATCAGTGAGTCAGGGTCCTCTGGGGCCAACGTCCTGACTTTC.

By share, this clone counts as medium-sized (0.01 to 0.1%). The chain carries TRBV13 and TRBJ2-6, with D hard to call. Per the germline V gene, CDR1 is PRHDT and CDR2 is FYEKMQ (reference sequence). The CDR3 extends over 17 amino acids. V was clipped by 4 bases and J by 1 base, with 14 bases between them. As DNA, the CDR3 is TGTGCCAGCAGCTCCGCCCTTATAGCTTCTGGGGCCAACGTCCTGACTTTC. Translated: CASSSALIASGANVLTF.

The genes are TRBV5-1 and TRBJ1-1; 10 positions match TRBD1. This CDR3 has 15 amino acids. From germline, CDR1 is SGHRS and CDR2 YFSETQ. With 3 bases clipped from V and 1 base from J, the junction kept 3 bases outside the gene matches. The CDR3 region is CASSWGQGWNTEAFF. CDR3 DNA: TGCGCCAGCAGCTGGGGACAGGGGTGGAACACTGAAGCTTTCTTT.

This clone was recorded a few times. The genes are TRBV10-3 and TRBJ1-6; 9 nucleotides align to TRBD1. Trimming cost V 10 bases and J 9 bases; bases outside gene matches: 10. This CDR3 comprises 14 residues. Germline V gene data show CDR1 as ENHRY and CDR2 as SYGVKD. The CDR3 DNA reads as TGTGCCACCAGCTCCGGGACAGGGCGTTCACCCCTCCACTTT. Its translation: CATSSGTGRSPLHF.

The chain combines TRBV29-1 with TRBJ1-2; D perhaps matches TRBD1 (5 bases). The CDR3 is 12 residues long. The V and J ends lost 4 bases and 5 bases respectively, with 11 bases between them. CDR1 is SQVTM and CDR2 is ANQGSEA in the germline V gene. As DNA, the CDR3 is TGCAGCGTTGGGGGGACTTGGTATGGCTACACCTTC. This translates into CSVGGTWYGYTF.

The chain links TRBV2 to TRBJ1-6, with TRBD1 as a possible D gene (5 bases). CDR3 length: 15 residues. The V gene lost 7 bases and the J gene lost 7 bases, with 17 bases spanning the gap. CDR1 is SNHLY, CDR2 FYNNEI, per germline. CDR3 DNA sequence: TGTGCCAGCAAGGGGATCTTGGCCCCCAATTCACCCCTCCACTTT. As protein: CASKGILAPNSPLHF.

The chain has TRBV19 and TRBJ1-6, with 7 nucleotides matching TRBD1. The germline V gene encodes CDR1 LNHDA and CDR2 SQIVND (reference sequence). V lost 11 bases and J lost 5; bases outside the gene matches: 9. The CDR3 runs 14 residues. The CDR3 region has the DNA TGTGCCTGTTCACAGGGGCTTAATAATTCACCCCTCCACTTT. Encoded protein: CACSQGLNNSPLHF.

J is TRBJ2-5 and V is TRBV29-1; 12 positions match TRBD2. Germline CDR1 is SQVTM and CDR2 is ANQGSEA. V trimming: 4 bases; J trimming: 4 bases; junction bases outside the gene matches: 4. This CDR3 is built from 14 residues. CDR3 DNA: TGCAGCGTTGCGACTAGCGGGGGAGGAGAGACCCAGTACTTC. This translates into CSVATSGGGETQYF.

This chain joins TRBV7-2 and TRBJ1-2, with D unresolved. V lost 1 base and J 2 bases, leaving 5 bases between the germline ends. The germline gives CDR1 SGHTA, CDR2 FQGNSA. There are 13 residues in the CDR3. The CDR3 DNA reads as TGTGCCAGCAGCTTAGAGTGGAACTATGGCTACACCTTC. Amino acids: CASSLEWNYGYTF.

The chain has TRBV2 and TRBJ2-7, with 7 positions matching TRBD2. CDR3 size: 15 residues. Unmatched junction bases numbered 6, after V lost 2 bases and J lost 2 bases. Germline V gene data show CDR1 as SNHLY and CDR2 as FYNNEI. CDR3 nucleotide sequence: TGTGCCAGCAGTGAAAGCCGGACTAGGGCCTACGAGCAGTACTTC. It codes for CASSESRTRAYEQYF.

This chain uses TRBV29-1 with TRBJ1-4, with TRBD1 as a possible D gene (6 bases). Germline CDR1 is SQVTM and CDR2 is ANQGSEA. The CDR3 contains 12 residues. Trimming cost V 7 bases and J 7 bases, with 13 bases left between them. For the CDR3, the DNA is TGCAGCGCCGGACAGAGCGGTGAAAAACTGTTTTTT. It encodes CSAGQSGEKLFF.

Only a few counts were recorded for this clone. The rearrangement uses TRBV30 and TRBJ2-1; weak D call: TRBD2 (6 bases). The germline V gene has CDR1 GTSNPN and CDR2 SVGIG (reference sequence). There are 14 residues in the CDR3. V lost 2 bases and J lost 3, with 11 bases in between. CDR3 coding DNA: TGTGCCTGGAGTCGGGGGACTTTCTACAATGAGCAGTTCTTC. Residues: CAWSRGTFYNEQFF.

This clone showed up just once. The chain joins TRBV30 to TRBJ1-3, with D hard to call. V dropped 0 bases and J dropped 4 bases, with 13 bases sitting between them. The CDR3 is 15 residues long. Per the germline V gene, CDR1 is GTSNPN and CDR2 is SVGIG (reference sequence). CDR3 DNA sequence: TGTGCCTGGAGTGTAAAGACTCCTCGGGGAAACACCATATATTTT. Its translation is CAWSVKTPRGNTIYF.

This clone was found once. Other nucleotide sequences from this sample produce the same CDR3. The chain uses TRBV29-1 and TRBJ2-7, with D unresolved. This CDR3 comprises 12 residues. The V gene lost 4 bases and the J gene lost 0 bases, with 7 bases spanning the gap. Looked up from germline, CDR1 is SQVTM and CDR2 is ANQGSEA. CDR3 nucleotides: TGCAGCGTTGGGGCCGGCTCCTACGAGCAGTACTTC. Translated, it gives CSVGAGSYEQYF.

In nucleotides, the CDR3 is TGCAGCGTTGATTCAGGGGGTCGGAATGAGCAGTTCTTC. It translates to CSVDSGGRNEQFF. The chain combines TRBV29-1 with TRBJ2-1, with 7 positions matching TRBD1. This CDR3 spans 13 amino acids. CDR1 and CDR2 from the germline V gene are SQVTM and ANQGSEA. Germline trimming cut 3 bases from V and 7 bases from J; bases unmatched to any gene: 6.

This clone was seen a handful of times. V and J are TRBV5-4 and TRBJ2-3, with a possible D match to TRBD2 (6 bases). The V gene's germline CDR1 is SGHNT and CDR2 YYREEE (reference sequence). V was clipped by 3 bases and J by 4 bases, with 12 bases between them. CDR3 length: 14 residues. The CDR3 bases are TGTGCCAGCAGCTCCGGACTATCCCCAGATACGCAGTATTTT. Translated: CASSSGLSPDTQYF.

This chain links TRBV20-1 with TRBJ1-1; possible D gene TRBD1, 5 bases. CDR1 and CDR2 from the germline V gene are DFQATT and SNEGSKA (reference sequence). Trimming stripped 7 bases from V and 8 bases from J, with 14 bases between. This CDR3 spans 11 amino acids. DNA for the CDR3: TGCAGTGTCCGAACAGGACTAGAAGCTTTCTTT. Its protein is CSVRTGLEAFF.

This clone occurred once. The V call is TRBV5-6, the J call TRBJ2-1; the D is unclear. Germline loops: CDR1 SGHDT, CDR2 YYEEEE. This CDR3 is built from 14 residues. Trimming removed 2 bases at V and 2 bases at J, with 8 bases between. CDR3 DNA: TGTGCCAGCAGCTTTCGAGCGCCCTACAATGAGCAGTTCTTC. It yields the protein CASSFRAPYNEQFF.

The chain combines TRBV9 with TRBJ2-3; possibly TRBD2 for D (6 bases). This CDR3 contains 13 residues. Germline CDR1 SGDLS, CDR2 YYNGEE. Trimming removed 5 bases at V and 2 bases at J, with 9 bases between. In DNA, the CDR3 is TGTGCCAGCAGTTGGGACTTCACAGATACGCAGTATTTT. Protein: CASSWDFTDTQYF.

V is TRBV7-9 and J is TRBJ2-1; 8 bases align to TRBD2. Germline loops: CDR1 SEHNR, CDR2 FQNEAQ (reference sequence). The CDR3 consists of 14 residues. V lost 4 bases, J lost 5 bases, and 4 bases stayed unmatched. The CDR3 protein is CASSSERGNNEQFF. The CDR3 nucleotides are TGTGCCAGCAGCTCCGAGCGGGGGAACAATGAGCAGTTCTTC.

With respect to this clone: Different DNA sequences within this sample yield the same CDR3. This chain connects TRBV4-2 to TRBJ2-6; D is unclear. Trimming removed 1 base at V and 1 base at J, with 5 bases between. Germline CDR1 reads LGHNA; CDR2 reads YNFKEQ. CDR3 size: 15 residues. CDR3 region: CASSQGGSGANVLTF. CDR3 bases: TGTGCCAGCAGCCAAGGTGGTTCTGGGGCCAACGTCCTGACTTTC.

The genes are TRBV15 and TRBJ2-5; D gene uncertain. This CDR3 has 14 amino acids. The germline V gene has CDR1 LNHNV and CDR2 YYDKDF (reference sequence). The ends were cut back, 4 bases at V and 3 bases at J, with 12 bases in the middle. DNA of the CDR3: TGTGCCACCAGCACGACAAATATGGAAGAGACCCAGTACTTC. As protein: CATSTTNMEETQYF.

The chain carries TRBV7-2 and TRBJ2-1, with a possible D match to TRBD1 (6 bases). The CDR3 extends over 14 amino acids. Trimming removed 6 bases at V and 9 bases at J, with 18 bases between. CDR1 is SGHTA, CDR2 FQGNSA, per germline. The CDR3 DNA sequence: TGTGCCAGCAGACTTCGATCAGGGGCGGGTGAGCAGTTCTTC. Its translation: CASRLRSGAGEQFF.

This clone was counted once. The CDR3 reads CSVEDLPGAGGYTF. The CDR3 nucleotides read TGCAGCGTTGAAGATCTTCCGGGGGCCGGTGGCTACACCTTC. The chain couples TRBV29-1 to TRBJ1-2; D is possibly TRBD1 (6 bases). The CDR3 contains 14 residues. The germline V and J ends were trimmed by 0 bases and 7 bases, with 15 bases remaining between them. Looked up from germline, CDR1 is SQVTM and CDR2 is ANQGSEA.

Only one count was recorded for this clone. The chain combines TRBV5-6 with TRBJ2-5; D not certain. The CDR3 has 13 residues. Germline assignment: CDR1 SGHDT and CDR2 YYEEEE. Trimming pared 1 base from V and 0 bases from J, leaving 4 bases between. The CDR3 loop reads CASSLPHQETQYF. DNA for the CDR3: TGTGCCAGCAGCTTGCCACACCAAGAGACCCAGTACTTC.

The rearrangement joins TRBV7-9 to TRBJ1-1, with D possibly matching TRBD1 (5 bases). Per the germline V gene, CDR1 is SEHNR and CDR2 is FQNEAQ (reference sequence). V dropped 5 bases and J dropped 3 bases, with 10 bases sitting between them. The CDR3 loop spans 13 amino acids. CDR3 residues: CASSITGYTEAFF. The CDR3 DNA reads as TGTGCCAGCAGCATTACAGGATACACTGAAGCTTTCTTT.